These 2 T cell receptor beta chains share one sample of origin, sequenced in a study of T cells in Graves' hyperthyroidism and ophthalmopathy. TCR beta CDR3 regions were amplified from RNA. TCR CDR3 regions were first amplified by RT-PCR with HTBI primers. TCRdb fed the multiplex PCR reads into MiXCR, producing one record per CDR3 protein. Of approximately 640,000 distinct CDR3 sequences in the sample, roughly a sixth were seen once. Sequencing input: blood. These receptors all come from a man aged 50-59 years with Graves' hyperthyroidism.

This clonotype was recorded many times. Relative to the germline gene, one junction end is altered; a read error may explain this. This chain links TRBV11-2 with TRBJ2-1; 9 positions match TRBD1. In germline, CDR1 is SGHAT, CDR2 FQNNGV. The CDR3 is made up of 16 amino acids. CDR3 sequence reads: CASSKYRGRSNNEQFF. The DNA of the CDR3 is TGTGCCAGCAGCAAATACAGGGGGCGCTCCAACAATGAGCAGTTCTTC. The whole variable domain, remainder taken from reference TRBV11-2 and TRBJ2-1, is EAGVAQSPRYKIIEKRQSVAFWCNPISGHATLYWYQQILGQGPKLLIQFQNNGVVDDSQLPKDRFSAERLKGVDSTLKIQPAKLEDSAVYLCASSKYRGRSNNEQFFGPGTRLTVL.

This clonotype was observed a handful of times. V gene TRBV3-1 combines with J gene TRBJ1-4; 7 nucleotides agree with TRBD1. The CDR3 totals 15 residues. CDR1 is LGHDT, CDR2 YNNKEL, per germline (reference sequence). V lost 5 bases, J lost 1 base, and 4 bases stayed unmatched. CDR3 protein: CASSARTGTNEKLFF. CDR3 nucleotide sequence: TGTGCCAGCAGCGCCCGGACAGGAACTAATGAAAAACTGTTTTTT.